This TCR beta chain was captured by sequencing in a study of PD-L1 blockade in urothelial cancer. Study-wide context: Each blood sample yielded a median of around 150,000 T cells.

Per the germline V gene, CDR1 is SGHRS and CDR2 is YFSETQ. V lost 2 bases to trimming and J lost 4 bases, with 12 bases between them. The CDR3 length is 15 residues. As to time point: pretreatment peripheral blood. Urothelial carcinoma, locally advanced or metastatic, affected the patients. Per patient, between 1 and 8 samples were collected at pretreatment and on-treatment time points. Here immunoSEQ multiplex PCR was the method, and the copy in TCRdb shows in-frame clones only, minus some. Among 84,000 or so clones, around 85% were seen once, and the ten largest hold approximately 15%. The origin of this receptor is a man aged 55-75 years with urothelial cancer. J is TRBJ1-4 and V is TRBV5-1, with a weak D call TRBD1 (5 bases). Sequencing was performed on PBMCs, taken around atezolizumab (anti-PD-L1) treatment. The CDR3 loop reads CASSFSGRDNEKLFF. DNA of the CDR3: TGCGCCAGCAGCTTTTCAGGGAGGGATAATGAAAAACTGTTTTTT.